What follows are 32 T cell receptor beta chains derived from one specimen sequenced in a study of post-analysis software for immune sequencing data. The antigens these receptors bind are not known. cDNA libraries of TCR beta carried unique molecular identifiers. TCRdb re-analysed the PCR reads in MiXCR, keeping a single row per CDR3 protein. The table shows some 260,000 distinct CDR3 sequences, with just over 35% occurring only once. Study-level findings and limits: Patients had higher frequencies than controls of a handful of TRBV segments, including TRBV5-6, TRBV5-1 and TRBV20-1.

Sequencing was carried out using blood. All receptors come from a girl aged 5-17 years with multiple sclerosis.

This clonotype occurred a few times. The rearrangement links TRBV5-1 to TRBJ2-5; maybe TRBD2 (6 bases). Trimming shortened V by 4 bases and J by 4 bases, and 17 bases separated the two germline ends. Germline CDR1 reads SGHRS; CDR2 reads YFSETQ. The CDR3 is made up of 15 amino acids. The CDR3 coding sequence is TGCGCCAGCAGCGGTGAGAGGGGAGGCCCAGAGACCCAGTACTTC. It specifies CASSGERGGPETQYF.

The J gene is TRBJ2-5, the V gene TRBV24-1; perhaps D is TRBD1 or TRBD2 (5 bases each). This CDR3 has 15 amino acids. Germline lookup yields CDR1 KGHDR and CDR2 SFDVKD. V lost 4 bases and J 11 bases, leaving 22 bases between the germline ends. The CDR3 loop is CATSDPKGPYNEQYF. The CDR3 bases are TGTGCCACCAGTGACCCGAAGGGACCTTACAATGAGCAGTACTTC.

The genes are TRBV10-3 and TRBJ2-1, with a tentative D call TRBD1 (6 bases). Trimming removed 3 bases at V and 5 bases at J, with 17 bases between. The CDR3 has 16 residues. CDR1 is ENHRY and CDR2 is SYGVKD in the germline V gene. DNA of the CDR3: TGTGCCATCAGTGAACTACAGGGAAGCTGGGACAATGAGCAGTTCTTC. This translates into CAISELQGSWDNEQFF.

V and J are TRBV12-3 or TRBV12-4 and TRBJ2-2; the match to TRBD1 covers 7 bases. The CDR3 spans 13 residues. V lost 6 bases and J lost 6; bases outside the gene matches: 4. The DNA for the CDR3 is TGTGCCAGCAGCCAGACAGGGCCCGGGGAGCTGTTTTTT. Translation: CASSQTGPGELFF.

CDR3: CASSLIGPGESPLHF. The CDR3 DNA reads as TGTGCCAGCAGTTTAATCGGCCCAGGGGAATCACCCCTCCACTTT. This chain uses TRBV28 with TRBJ1-6, with a possible D match to TRBD1 (6 bases). CDR1 MDHEN and CDR2 SYDVKM come from the germline V gene. Trimming pared 2 bases from V and 10 bases from J, leaving 15 bases between. This CDR3 comprises 15 residues. Combining the CDR3 with reference TRBV28 and TRBJ1-6 gives the whole variable domain DVKVTQSSRYLVKRTGEKVFLECVQDMDHENMFWYRQDPGLGLRLIYFSYDVKMKEKGDIPEGYSVSREKKERFSLILESASTNQTSMYLCASSLIGPGESPLHFGNGTRLTVT.

In its sample, this clonotype was seen once. Since a much larger clone is just one base distant, this may be a read error. The genes are TRBV7-8 and TRBJ2-1, with 8 bases lining up with TRBD2. The DNA end lines up better with TRBJ2-7; the J call may be wrong. CDR1 SGHVS and CDR2 FQNEAQ come from the germline V gene. There are 14 residues in the CDR3. CDR3 sequence reads: CASSLGGTRDEQYF. The CDR3 DNA follows: TGTGCCAGCAGCTTAGGCGGGACTAGGGATGAGCAGTACTTC.

The sample holds one count of this clonotype. The chain joins TRBV29-1 to TRBJ2-7, with TRBD1 matching over 7 bases. This CDR3 has 13 amino acids. Germline values: CDR1 SQVTM, CDR2 ANQGSEA. Trimming took 6 bases from V and 4 from J; bases not matched to a gene: 9. CDR3 sequence reads: CSVTGDPGYEQYF. The CDR3 DNA sequence: TGCAGCGTAACAGGGGACCCGGGGTACGAGCAGTACTTC.

This clonotype was seen ten or more times. This chain joins TRBV18 and TRBJ2-1, with D possibly called TRBD1 or TRBD2 (6 bases each). This CDR3 region has 15 residues. The ends were cut back, 0 bases at V and 5 bases at J, with 11 bases in the middle. Germline CDR1 KGHSH, CDR2 LQKENI. CDR3 bases: TGTGCCAGCTCACCACCAGGGGGGATCAACAATGAGCAGTTCTTC. Its protein product is CASSPPGGINNEQFF.

This clonotype was found many times. The chain joins TRBV4-2 to TRBJ1-5, with D unclear. V was pared by 0 bases and J by 4 bases, with 10 bases between. CDR3 size: 15 residues. From germline, CDR1 is LGHNA and CDR2 YNFKEQ. CDR3 amino acids: CASSQDGQVNQPQHF. The CDR3 DNA follows: TGTGCCAGCAGCCAAGATGGGCAGGTGAATCAGCCCCAGCATTTT.

This clonotype has a handful of counts. This chain's CDR3 is CASSQTSGGTEAFF. Written as DNA, the CDR3 is TGTGCCAGCAGCCAGACAAGCGGGGGGACTGAAGCTTTCTTT. The genes are TRBV3-1 and TRBJ1-1, with D tentatively TRBD1 (5 bases). Germline V lookup: CDR1 LGHDT, CDR2 YNNKEL (reference sequence). The CDR3 extends over 14 amino acids. V was pared by 3 bases and J by 5 bases, with 13 bases between.

J is TRBJ2-3 and V is TRBV5-1; no definite D call. With 0 bases removed from V and 0 bases from J, the gap between germline ends came to 11 bases. The CDR3 loop spans 16 amino acids. Germline V gene data show CDR1 as SGHRS and CDR2 as YFSETQ. The CDR3 region is CASSLGGSTSTDTQYF. CDR3 bases: TGCGCCAGCAGCTTGGGAGGATCGACTAGCACAGATACGCAGTATTTT.

V gene TRBV12-3 or TRBV12-4 combines with J gene TRBJ1-6; D is perhaps TRBD1 (6 bases). V dropped 6 bases and J dropped 9 bases, with 12 bases sitting between them. The CDR3 extends over 13 amino acids. DNA for the CDR3: TGTGCCAGCAGGGGGGGGGCCGGTTCACCCCTCCACTTT. Its protein product is CASRGGAGSPLHF.

The rearrangement joins TRBV11-2 to TRBJ2-3, with a weak D call TRBD2 (6 bases). CDR1 SGHAT and CDR2 FQNNGV come from the germline V gene. V lost 2 bases, J lost 4 bases, and 10 bases lay in between. This CDR3 has 14 amino acids. CDR3 amino acids: CASSLQLAADTQYF. CDR3 coding DNA: TGTGCCAGCAGCTTACAACTAGCTGCAGATACGCAGTATTTT.

This rearrangement joins TRBV20-1 to TRBJ1-2; 9 bases line up with TRBD1. The germline gives CDR1 DFQATT, CDR2 SNEGSKA (reference sequence). Trimming at V came to 8 bases and at J to 2 bases, leaving 6 bases not matched to a gene. CDR3 length equals 13 residues. The CDR3 loop is CSTRTGENYGYTF. CDR3 sequence (DNA): TGCAGTACTCGGACAGGGGAAAACTATGGCTACACCTTC.

In its sample, this clonotype was seen many times. The CDR3 DNA sequence: TGTGCCAGCAGTTACTCGATCGAGGACTCGAACACTGAAGCTTTCTTT. This codes for CASSYSIEDSNTEAFF. The chain has TRBV6-5 and TRBJ1-1; D remains ambiguous. V gave up 0 bases and J gave up 1 base, with 12 bases separating them. The CDR3 covers 16 residues. Germline V gene data show CDR1 as MNHEY and CDR2 as SVGAGI.

The chain employs TRBV30 and TRBJ2-3; D is unclear. The germline CDR1 and CDR2 sequences are GTSNPN and SVGIG (reference sequence). This CDR3 spans 13 amino acids. V was cut by 4 bases and J by 1 base, with 9 bases left in between. The CDR3 is CAWIRGGTDTQYF. The CDR3 nucleotides read TGTGCCTGGATCCGAGGCGGCACAGATACGCAGTATTTT.

In the case of this clonotype: A much larger clone lies one base from this, so it may be a read error. DNA of the CDR3: TGTGCCAGCAGTTCGAAACTAGCGGGAGGAGTAGATACGCAGTATTTT. It encodes CASSSKLAGGVDTQYF. The chain employs TRBV28 and TRBJ2-3; 12 bases are a match to TRBD2. Per the germline V gene, CDR1 is MDHEN and CDR2 is SYDVKM. CDR3 size: 16 residues. V lost 4 bases and J lost 5; bases outside the gene matches: 7.

The chain uses TRBV20-1 and TRBJ1-4, with a possible D match to TRBD1 (5 bases). Germline CDR1 reads DFQATT; CDR2 reads SNEGSKA (reference sequence). Trimming removed 0 bases at V and 6 bases at J, with 14 bases between. The CDR3 is 15 amino acids. Here the CDR3 reads CSARDRVGDDEKLFF. As DNA, the CDR3 is TGCAGTGCTAGAGATCGGGTAGGGGACGATGAAAAACTGTTTTTT.

The gene calls are TRBV3-1 and TRBJ2-1, with 9 positions matching TRBD2. V was clipped by 7 bases and J by 8 bases; unmatched bases: 6. The V gene's germline CDR1 is LGHDT and CDR2 YNNKEL (reference sequence). The CDR3 spans 13 residues. The CDR3 region has the DNA TGTGCCAGCAAGGGTAGCGGGAGTTATGAGCAGTTCTTC. It is translated as CASKGSGSYEQFF.

This clonotype came up once. The gene calls are TRBV5-1 and TRBJ2-7; the D gene is possibly TRBD2 (5 bases). Germline-derived CDR1 and CDR2 are SGHRS and YFSETQ. Trimming took off 4 bases at V and 7 bases at J, with 15 bases between the two ends. The CDR3 runs 13 residues. CDR3 residues: CASSPEGPREQYF. Written as DNA, the CDR3 is TGCGCCAGCAGCCCTGAGGGTCCGAGAGAGCAGTACTTC.

This clonotype was seen a single time. A much larger clone differs by one base, so this may be a read error. The V and J genes are TRBV5-4 and TRBJ1-4; D not certain. Germline CDR1 SGHNT, CDR2 YYREEE (reference sequence). The CDR3 extends over 15 amino acids. V shed 3 bases and J shed 8 bases, with 17 bases lying between them. The CDR3 region is CASSSTAGSKEKLFF. The CDR3 bases are TGTGCCAGCAGCTCGACCGCCGGGTCGAAGGAAAAACTGTTTTTT.

This clonotype was seen many times. The chain links TRBV12-3 or TRBV12-4 to TRBJ1-1, with D unresolved. Between the trimmed V and J ends, which lost 4 bases and 1 base, there was a span of 4 bases. The CDR3 consists of 12 residues. The CDR3 DNA is TGTGCCAGCAGTTGGGGGAACACTGAAGCTTTCTTT. Protein: CASSWGNTEAFF.

The table lists this clonotype with many counts. This chain connects TRBV6-2 or TRBV6-3 to TRBJ1-2, with 8 bases that match TRBD1. Trimming cost V 7 bases and J 6 bases; bases outside gene matches: 13. The CDR3 covers 15 residues. Per germline, CDR1 MNHEY and CDR2 SVGEGT. In DNA, the CDR3 is TGTGCCAGCACTCTGTACTCAGGGGGCGCGGATGGCTACACCTTC. It specifies CASTLYSGGADGYTF.

Comments on this clonotype: A read error may account for a junction end that differs from germline. V and J are TRBV6-2 or TRBV6-3 and TRBJ2-7, with D perhaps matching TRBD1 (7 bases). The CDR3 totals 19 residues. The germline V gene has CDR1 MNHEY and CDR2 SVGEGT. The CDR3 is CASSYYPTGEVTYSYEQYF. In nucleotides, the CDR3 is TGTGCCAGCAGCTACTACCCAACAGGGGAGGTTACTTACTCCTACGAGCAGTACTTC.

This clonotype has at least ten counts. The chain recombines TRBV11-2 with TRBJ2-4; the D is unclear. V lost 1 base to trimming and J lost 0 bases, with 10 bases between them. CDR3 size: 16 residues. Germline CDR1 SGHAT, CDR2 FQNNGV. CDR3 nucleotide sequence: TGTGCCAGCAGCTTAGGGGGTGCCCTAGCCAAAAACATTCAGTACTTC. Protein sequence: CASSLGGALAKNIQYF.

The sample holds many counts of this clonotype. The chain links TRBV6-4 to TRBJ2-1; 9 nucleotides align to TRBD1. Germline CDR1 MRHNA, CDR2 SNTAGT. The length of the CDR3 is 16 residues. Germline trimming cut 6 bases from V and 6 bases from J; bases unmatched to any gene: 12. DNA for the CDR3: TGTGCCAGCAGCCTCCTCGGACAGGGGAAAACCAATGAGCAGTTCTTC. It specifies CASSLLGQGKTNEQFF.

This clonotype showed up many times. The V gene is TRBV19, the J gene TRBJ1-4; D remains ambiguous. The CDR3 is 13 residues long. V was cut by 4 bases and J by 5 bases, with 8 bases left in between. CDR1 and CDR2 from the germline V gene are LNHDA and SQIVND (reference sequence). CDR3 coding DNA: TGTGCCAGTAGTACCGCTAGAAATGAAAAACTGTTTTTT. Its protein product is CASSTARNEKLFF.

This sequence joins TRBV20-1 and TRBJ2-7, with TRBD1 identical over 7 bases. V shed 5 bases and J 4 bases; nucleotides not matched to a gene: 8. The V gene's germline CDR1 is DFQATT and CDR2 SNEGSKA (reference sequence). The CDR3 covers 13 residues. CDR3 nucleotide sequence: TGCAGTGCTTTACAGGGGAGTGGGTACGAGCAGTACTTC. It specifies CSALQGSGYEQYF.

J is TRBJ1-5 and V is TRBV6-1; 11 bases are a match to TRBD1. CDR1 and CDR2 from the germline V gene are MNHNS and SASEGT. V shed 6 bases and J 6 bases; nucleotides not matched to a gene: 13. This CDR3 spans 17 amino acids. The DNA for the CDR3 is TGTGCCAGCAGCCGCACGCGGACAGGGGGCACAGTTCAGCCCCAGCATTTT. It encodes CASSRTRTGGTVQPQHF.

This clonotype was detected many times. J is TRBJ1-2 and V is TRBV7-9; weak D call: TRBD1 (5 bases). This CDR3 region has 13 residues. CDR1 SEHNR and CDR2 FQNEAQ come from the germline V gene (reference sequence). Trimming cost V 6 bases and J 4 bases, with 12 bases left between them. CDR3 region: CASRQGDSYGYTF. As DNA, the CDR3 is TGTGCCAGCAGACAAGGGGACTCCTATGGCTACACCTTC.

This clonotype was observed at least ten times. The V call is TRBV7-3, the J call TRBJ2-1, with unresolved D. CDR1 and CDR2 from the germline V gene are SGHTA and FQGTGA. CDR3 length: 13 amino acids. V was cut by 4 bases and J by 5 bases, with 9 bases left in between. CDR3 nucleotides: TGTGCCAGCAGCTCCGTTCGGGACAATGAGCAGTTCTTC. The encoded protein is CASSSVRDNEQFF.

This clonotype has only a few counts. V usage is TRBV30 and J usage is TRBJ2-7; 9 bases map to TRBD1. J was trimmed by 2 bases and V by 4 bases; bases with no gene match: 6. The germline V gene has CDR1 GTSNPN and CDR2 SVGIG (reference sequence). This CDR3 region has 14 residues. The CDR3 region is CAWNPGTGPYEQYF. CDR3 DNA: TGTGCCTGGAACCCCGGGACAGGGCCCTACGAGCAGTACTTC.